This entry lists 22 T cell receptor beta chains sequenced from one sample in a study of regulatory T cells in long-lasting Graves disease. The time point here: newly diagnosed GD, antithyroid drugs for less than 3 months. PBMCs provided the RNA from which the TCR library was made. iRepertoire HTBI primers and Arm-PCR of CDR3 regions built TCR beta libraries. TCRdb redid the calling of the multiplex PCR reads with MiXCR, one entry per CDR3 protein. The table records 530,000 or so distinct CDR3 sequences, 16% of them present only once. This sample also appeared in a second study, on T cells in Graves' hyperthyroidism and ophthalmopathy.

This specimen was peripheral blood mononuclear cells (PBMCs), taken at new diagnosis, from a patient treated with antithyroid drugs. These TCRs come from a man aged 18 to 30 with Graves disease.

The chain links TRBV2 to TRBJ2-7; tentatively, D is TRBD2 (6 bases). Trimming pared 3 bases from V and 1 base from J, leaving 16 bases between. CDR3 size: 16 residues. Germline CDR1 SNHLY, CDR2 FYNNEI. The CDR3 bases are TGTGCCAGCAGTGAGGGTTGGGCTAGCGCGTCCTACGAGCAGTACTTC. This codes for CASSEGWASASYEQYF. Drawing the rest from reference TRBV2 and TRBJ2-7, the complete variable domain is EPEVTQTPSHQVTQMGQEVILRCVPISNHLYFYWYRQILGQKVEFLVSFYNNEISEKSEIFDDQFSVERPDGSNFTLKIRSTKLEDSAMYFCASSEGWASASYEQYFGPGTRLTVT.

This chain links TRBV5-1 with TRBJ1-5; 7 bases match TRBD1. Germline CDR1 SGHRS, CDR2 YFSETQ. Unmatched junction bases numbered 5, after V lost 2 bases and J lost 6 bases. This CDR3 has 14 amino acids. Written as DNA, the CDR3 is TGCGCCAGCAGCTTACAAGGGGGCGGTCAGCCCCAGCATTTT. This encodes CASSLQGGGQPQHF.

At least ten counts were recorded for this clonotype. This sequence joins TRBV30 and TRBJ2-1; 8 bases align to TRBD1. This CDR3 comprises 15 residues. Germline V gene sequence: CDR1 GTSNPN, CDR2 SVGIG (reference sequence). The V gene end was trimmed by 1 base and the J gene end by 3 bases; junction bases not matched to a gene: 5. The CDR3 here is CAWSARGQGYNEQFF. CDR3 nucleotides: TGTGCCTGGAGTGCTCGCGGACAGGGCTACAATGAGCAGTTCTTC.

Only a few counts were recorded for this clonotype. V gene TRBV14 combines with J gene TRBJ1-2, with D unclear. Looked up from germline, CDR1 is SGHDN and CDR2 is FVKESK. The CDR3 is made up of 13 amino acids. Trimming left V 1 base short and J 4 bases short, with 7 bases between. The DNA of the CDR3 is TGTGCCAGCAGCCAAGGTCGAGCCTATGGCTACACCTTC. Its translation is CASSQGRAYGYTF. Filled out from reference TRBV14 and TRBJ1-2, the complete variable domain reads EAGVTQFPSHSVIEKGQTVTLRCDPISGHDNLYWYRRVMGKEIKFLLHFVKESKQDESGMPNNRFLAERTGGTYSTLKVQPAELEDSGVYFCASSQGRAYGYTFGSGTRLTVV.

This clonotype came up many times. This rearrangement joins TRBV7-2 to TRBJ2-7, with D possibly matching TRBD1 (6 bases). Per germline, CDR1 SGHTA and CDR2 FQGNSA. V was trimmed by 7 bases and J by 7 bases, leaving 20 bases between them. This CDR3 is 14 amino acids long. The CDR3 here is CASTLDRSLTEQYF. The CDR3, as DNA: TGTGCCAGCACCCTGGACAGATCCTTGACTGAGCAGTACTTC.

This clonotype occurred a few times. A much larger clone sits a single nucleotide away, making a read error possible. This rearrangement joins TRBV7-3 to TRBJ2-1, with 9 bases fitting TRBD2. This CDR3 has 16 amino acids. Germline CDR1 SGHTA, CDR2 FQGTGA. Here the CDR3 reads CASSPAGREGYSEQFF. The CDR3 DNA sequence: TGTGCCAGCAGCCCGGCCGGGCGGGAGGGGTACAGTGAGCAGTTCTTC. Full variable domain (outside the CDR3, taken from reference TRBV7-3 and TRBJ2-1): GAGVSQTPSNKVTEKGKYVELRCDPISGHTALYWYRQSLGQGPEFLIYFQGTGAADDSGLPNDRFFAVRPEGSVSTLKIQRTERGDSAVYLCASSPAGREGYSEQFFGPGTRLTVL.

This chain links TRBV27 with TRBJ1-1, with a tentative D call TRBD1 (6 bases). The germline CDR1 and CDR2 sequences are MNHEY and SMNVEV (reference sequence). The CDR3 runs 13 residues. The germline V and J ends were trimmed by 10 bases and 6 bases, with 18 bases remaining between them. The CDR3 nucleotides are TGTGCCACACAAAGGGGGGCTTTGGCTGAAGCTTTCTTT. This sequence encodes CATQRGALAEAFF.

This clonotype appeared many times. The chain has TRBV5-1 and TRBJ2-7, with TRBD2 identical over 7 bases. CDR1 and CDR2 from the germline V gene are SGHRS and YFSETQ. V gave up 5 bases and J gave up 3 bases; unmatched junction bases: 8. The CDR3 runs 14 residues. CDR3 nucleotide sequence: TGCGCCAGCAGTCCAAGCGGGATAAACTACGAGCAGTACTTC. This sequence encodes CASSPSGINYEQYF.

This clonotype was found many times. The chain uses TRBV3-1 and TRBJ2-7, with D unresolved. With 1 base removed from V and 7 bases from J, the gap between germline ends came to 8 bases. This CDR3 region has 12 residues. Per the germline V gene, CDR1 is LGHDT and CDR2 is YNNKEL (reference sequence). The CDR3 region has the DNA TGTGCCAGCAGCCAAGTTTCTCGTGAGCAGTACTTC. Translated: CASSQVSREQYF.

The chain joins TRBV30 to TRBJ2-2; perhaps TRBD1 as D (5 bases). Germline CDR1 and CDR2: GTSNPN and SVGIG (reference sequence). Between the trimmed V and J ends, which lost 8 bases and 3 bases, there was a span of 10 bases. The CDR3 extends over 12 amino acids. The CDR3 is CAGKTDTGELFF. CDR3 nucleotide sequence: TGTGCCGGAAAGACAGACACCGGGGAGCTGTTTTTT.

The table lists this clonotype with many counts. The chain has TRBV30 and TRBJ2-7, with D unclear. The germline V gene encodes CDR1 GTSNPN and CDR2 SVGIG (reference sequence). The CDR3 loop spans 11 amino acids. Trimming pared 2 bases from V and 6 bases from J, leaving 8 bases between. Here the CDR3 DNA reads TGTGCCTGGAGTAGGCAAACCGAGCAGTACTTC. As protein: CAWSRQTEQYF.

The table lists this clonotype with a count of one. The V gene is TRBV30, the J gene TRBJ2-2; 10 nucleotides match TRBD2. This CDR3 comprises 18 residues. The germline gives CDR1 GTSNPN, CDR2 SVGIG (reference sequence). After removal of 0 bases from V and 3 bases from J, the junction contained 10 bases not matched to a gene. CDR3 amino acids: CAWSVPSGRGRYTGELFF. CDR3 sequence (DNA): TGTGCCTGGAGTGTACCTAGCGGGAGAGGAAGATACACCGGGGAGCTGTTTTTT. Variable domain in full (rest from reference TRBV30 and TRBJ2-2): SQTIHQWPATLVQPVGSPLSLECTVEGTSNPNLYWYRQAAGRGLQLLFYSVGIGQISSEVPQNLSASRPQDRQFILSSKKLLLSDSGFYLCAWSVPSGRGRYTGELFFGEGSRLTVL.

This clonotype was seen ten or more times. The CDR3: CASSGRTGSGYTF. CDR3 in DNA: TGTGCCAGCAGCGGCCGGACAGGGTCAGGCTACACCTTC. This chain links TRBV11-2 with TRBJ1-2; the match to TRBD1 covers 8 bases. CDR1 is SGHAT, CDR2 FQNNGV, per germline. The V gene end was trimmed by 5 bases and the J gene end by 8 bases; junction bases not matched to a gene: 7. The CDR3 extends over 13 amino acids.

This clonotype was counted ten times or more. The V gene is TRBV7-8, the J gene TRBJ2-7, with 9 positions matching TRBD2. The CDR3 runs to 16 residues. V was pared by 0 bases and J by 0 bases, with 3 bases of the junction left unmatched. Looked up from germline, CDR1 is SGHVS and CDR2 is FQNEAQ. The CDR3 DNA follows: TGTGCCAGCAGCTTAGCGGCTAGCGGGGCCTCCTACGAGCAGTACTTC. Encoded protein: CASSLAASGASYEQYF.

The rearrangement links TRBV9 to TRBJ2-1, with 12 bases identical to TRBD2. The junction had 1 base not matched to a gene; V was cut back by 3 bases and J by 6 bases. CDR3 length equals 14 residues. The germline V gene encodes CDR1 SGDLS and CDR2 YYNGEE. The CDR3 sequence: CASSETSGGNEQFF. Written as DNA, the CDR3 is TGTGCCAGCAGCGAGACTAGCGGGGGCAATGAGCAGTTCTTC. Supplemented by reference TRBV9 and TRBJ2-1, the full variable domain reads DSGVTQTPKHLITATGQRVTLRCSPRSGDLSVYWYQQSLDQGLQFLIQYYNGEERAKGNILERFSAQQFPDLHSELNLSSLELGDSALYFCASSETSGGNEQFFGPGTRLTVL.

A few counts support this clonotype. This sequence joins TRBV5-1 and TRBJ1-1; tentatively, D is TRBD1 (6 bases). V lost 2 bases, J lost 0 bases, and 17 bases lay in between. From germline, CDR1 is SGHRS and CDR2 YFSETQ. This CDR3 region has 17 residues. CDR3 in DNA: TGCGCCAGCAGCTTTGACGGGGGCAGAGGGATGAACACTGAAGCTTTCTTT. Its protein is CASSFDGGRGMNTEAFF. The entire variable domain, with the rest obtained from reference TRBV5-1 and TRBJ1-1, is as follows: KAGVTQTPRYLIKTRGQQVTLSCSPISGHRSVSWYQQTPGQGLQFLFEYFSETQRNKGNFPGRFSGRQFSNSRSEMNVSTLELGDSALYLCASSFDGGRGMNTEAFFGQGTRLTVV.

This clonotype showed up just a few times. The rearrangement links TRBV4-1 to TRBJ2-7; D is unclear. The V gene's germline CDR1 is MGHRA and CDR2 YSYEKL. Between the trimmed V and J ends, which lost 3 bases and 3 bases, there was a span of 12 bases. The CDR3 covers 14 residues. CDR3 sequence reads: CASSQDLGIYEQYF. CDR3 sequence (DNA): TGCGCCAGCAGCCAGGATCTAGGGATCTACGAGCAGTACTTC.

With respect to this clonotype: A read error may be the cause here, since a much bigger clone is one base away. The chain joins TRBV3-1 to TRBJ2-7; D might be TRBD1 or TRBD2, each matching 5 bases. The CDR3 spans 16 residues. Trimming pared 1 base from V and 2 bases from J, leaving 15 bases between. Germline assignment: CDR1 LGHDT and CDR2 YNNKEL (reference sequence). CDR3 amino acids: CASSQARLGGTYEQYF. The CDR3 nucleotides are TGTGCCAGCAGCCAAGCACGTCTTGGGGGAACCTACGAGCAGTACTTC.

The DNA of the CDR3 is TGCAGTGCTAGGGGAAGACTAGCGGGAGCTTCGTACCAAGAGACCCAGTACTTC. Translating gives CSARGRLAGASYQETQYF. The V call is TRBV20-1, the J call TRBJ2-5, with 12 bases matching TRBD2. Germline loops: CDR1 DFQATT, CDR2 SNEGSKA (reference sequence). This CDR3 has 18 amino acids. After removal of 3 bases from V and 0 bases from J, the junction contained 11 bases not matched to a gene.

This CDR3 reads CASSQRGTSGNYEQYF. As DNA, the CDR3 is TGTGCCAGCAGCCAAAGAGGGACTAGCGGGAACTACGAGCAGTACTTC. J is TRBJ2-7 and V is TRBV3-1, with 13 bases aligning to TRBD2. V was clipped by 2 bases and J by 3 bases; unmatched bases: 4. Germline V CDR1 and CDR2: LGHDT, YNNKEL (reference sequence). The CDR3 runs 16 residues.

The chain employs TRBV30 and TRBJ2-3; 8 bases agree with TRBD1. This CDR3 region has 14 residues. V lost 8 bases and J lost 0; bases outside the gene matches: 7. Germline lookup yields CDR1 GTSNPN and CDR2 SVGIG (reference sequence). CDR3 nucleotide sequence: TGTGCCCGAACAGGGGGTGTTAGCACAGATACGCAGTATTTT. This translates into CARTGGVSTDTQYF.

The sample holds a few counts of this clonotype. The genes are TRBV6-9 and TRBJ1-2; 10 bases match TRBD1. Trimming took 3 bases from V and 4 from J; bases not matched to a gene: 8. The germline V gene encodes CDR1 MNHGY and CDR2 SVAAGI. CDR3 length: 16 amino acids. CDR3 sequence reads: CASSYSLTGGIYGYTF. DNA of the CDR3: TGTGCCAGCAGTTACTCCTTGACAGGGGGCATCTATGGCTACACCTTC.